The entry below gives a single TCR beta chain sequence along with its context. What it recognizes is unknown. Compared with germline, one end of the junction differs, possibly owing to a read error. According to the study, genomic DNA was the template for TCR beta VDJ and CDR3 profiling. One entry per CDR3 protein, called by TCRdb with MiXCR from the reads. The table lists 210,000 or so distinct CDR3 sequences, almost 50% of them singletons, with approximately 20% in the top ten. This sample stems from a study of CD8+CD57+ T cells in acquired aplastic anemia. Across the whole study: On average, sorted CD4+ and CD8+ cells gave roughly 3 ug of DNA.

Germline V lookup: CDR1 SGHTA, CDR2 FQGTGA. This CDR3 spans 13 amino acids. Study results and caveats: Levels of CD8+ Simpson's diversity were not significantly distinct in patients versus controls.

Sequencing involved patients with CD8+CD57+ cell expansion previously shown by flow cytometry. All participating patients were living with severe acquired aplastic anemia. Sequencing was performed on sorted CD4+, CD8+, or CD8+CD57+ T cells (not recorded which) from PBMCs. The rearrangement links TRBV7-3 to TRBJ2-4; TRBD1 might be the D (6 bases). This sequence originates from a human donor with aplastic anemia. The chain's CDR3 is CVSSRGRGDIQYF. The CDR3 nucleotides are TGTGTCAGCAGCCGCGGCAGGGGTGACATTCAGTACTTC.